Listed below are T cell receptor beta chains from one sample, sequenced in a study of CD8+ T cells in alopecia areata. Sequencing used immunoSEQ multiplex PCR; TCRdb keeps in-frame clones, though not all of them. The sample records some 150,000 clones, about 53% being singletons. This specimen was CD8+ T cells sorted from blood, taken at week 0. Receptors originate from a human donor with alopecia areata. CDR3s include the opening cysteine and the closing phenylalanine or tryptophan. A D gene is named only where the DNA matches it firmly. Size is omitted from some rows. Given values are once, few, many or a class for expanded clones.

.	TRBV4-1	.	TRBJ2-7	CASSQEYGQPTYEQYF	TGCGCCAGCAGCCAAGAATACGGACAGCCAACCTACGAGCAGTACTTC
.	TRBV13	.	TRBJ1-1	CASSFSGSIRGTEAFF	TGTGCCAGCAGCTTTTCGGGCTCCATACGGGGTACTGAAGCTTTCTTT
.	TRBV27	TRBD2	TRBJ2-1	CASSLSTSGVNEQFF	TGTGCCAGCAGTTTATCGACTAGCGGGGTCAATGAGCAGTTCTTC
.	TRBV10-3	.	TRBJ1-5	CAISERNQGIHQPQHF	TGTGCCATCAGCGAGAGAAACCAGGGAATCCATCAGCCCCAGCATTTT
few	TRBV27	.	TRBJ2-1	CASSRGNEQFF	TGTGCCAGCAGCAGGGGAAATGAGCAGTTCTTC
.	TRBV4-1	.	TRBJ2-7	CASSQARQSSYEQYF	TGCGCCAGCAGCCAGGCCAGACAGAGCTCCTACGAGCAGTACTTC
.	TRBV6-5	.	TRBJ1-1	CASRPGANIEAFF	TGTGCCAGCAGGCCAGGGGCGAATATTGAAGCTTTCTTT
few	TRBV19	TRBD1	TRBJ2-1	CASRIGTGAYNEQFF	TGTGCCAGTAGGATCGGGACAGGGGCTTACAATGAGCAGTTCTTC
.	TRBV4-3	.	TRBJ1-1	CASSGSDEAFF	TGCGCCAGCAGCGGATCAGATGAAGCTTTCTTT
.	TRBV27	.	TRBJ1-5	CASSSGLNSNQPQHF	TGTGCCAGCAGTTCAGGCCTCAATAGCAATCAGCCCCAGCATTTT
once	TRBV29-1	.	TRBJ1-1	CSVELAGEAFF	TGCAGCGTTGAACTAGCGGGTGAAGCTTTCTTT
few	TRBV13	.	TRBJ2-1	CASSLNRQYNEQFF	TGTGCCAGCAGCCTGAACCGACAGTACAATGAGCAGTTCTTC
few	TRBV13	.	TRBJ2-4	CASSLGDIQYF	TGTGCCAGCAGCCTGGGGGACATTCAGTACTTC
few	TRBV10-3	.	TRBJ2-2	CAITIENTGELFF	TGTGCCATCACTATAGAGAACACCGGGGAGCTGTTTTTT
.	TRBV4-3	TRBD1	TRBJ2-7	CASSQRQGLIGDEQYF	TGCGCCAGCAGCCAAAGACAGGGTTTGATCGGGGACGAGCAGTACTTC
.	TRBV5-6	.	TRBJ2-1	CASSLDVTEYNEQFF	TGTGCCAGCAGCTTGGACGTGACGGAATACAATGAGCAGTTCTTC
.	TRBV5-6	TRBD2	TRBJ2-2	CASSPWTAGVFTGELFF	TGTGCCAGCAGCCCATGGACAGCGGGGGTATTTACCGGGGAGCTGTTTTTT
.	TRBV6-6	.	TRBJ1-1	CASSPYITEAFF	TGTGCCAGCAGCCCCTACATAACTGAAGCTTTCTTT
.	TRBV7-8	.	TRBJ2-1	CATTVGLYNEQFF	TGTGCCACCACAGTTGGGCTTTACAATGAGCAGTTCTTC
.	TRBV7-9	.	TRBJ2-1	CASSLVGGPTRSNEQFF	TGTGCCAGCAGCTTAGTGGGGGGACCCACTCGGAGCAATGAGCAGTTCTTC
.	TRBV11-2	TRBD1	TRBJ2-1	CASSLDHQGARNEQFF	TGTGCCAGCAGCTTAGATCACCAGGGGGCGCGGAATGAGCAGTTCTTC
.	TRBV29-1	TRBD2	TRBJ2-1	CSPRGLASKTTYNEQFF	TGCAGCCCACGGGGACTAGCGAGTAAAACCACCTACAATGAGCAGTTCTTC
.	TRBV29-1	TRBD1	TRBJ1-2	CSVPGQNYGYTF	TGCAGCGTACCGGGACAGAACTATGGCTACACCTTC
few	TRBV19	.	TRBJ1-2	CASNRNGYTF	TGTGCCAGTAACAGAAATGGCTACACCTTC
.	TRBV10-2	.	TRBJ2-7	CASRTASASYEQYF	TGCGCCAGCAGAACAGCGTCGGCTTCCTACGAGCAGTACTTC
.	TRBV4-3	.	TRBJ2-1	CASSQDSSAAYEQFF	TGCGCCAGCAGCCAAGATAGCTCGGCGGCATACGAGCAGTTCTTC
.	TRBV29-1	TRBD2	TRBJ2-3	CSVDTLVASGGDTQYF	TGCAGCGTTGATACCCTTGTCGCTAGCGGGGGAGATACGCAGTATTTT
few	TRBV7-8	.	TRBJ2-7	CASSSTPYEQYF	TGTGCCAGCAGCTCTACCCCCTACGAGCAGTACTTC
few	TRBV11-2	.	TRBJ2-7	CASSAGQSYEQYF	TGTGCCAGCAGCGCCGGACAGTCCTACGAGCAGTACTTC
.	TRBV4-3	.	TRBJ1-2	CASSQRGDPHTIF	TGCGCCAGCAGCCAAAGAGGGGATCCGCATACCATATTC
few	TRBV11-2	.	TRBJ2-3	CASSSPIADTQYF	TGTGCCAGCAGCTCCCCCATAGCAGATACGCAGTATTTT
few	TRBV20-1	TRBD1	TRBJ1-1	CSALQGAEAFF	TGCAGTGCGCTACAGGGGGCTGAAGCTTTCTTT
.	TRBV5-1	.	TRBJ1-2	CASSLEGVTGSHYGYTF	TGCGCCAGCAGCTTGGAGGGGGTGACAGGATCTCACTATGGCTACACCTTC
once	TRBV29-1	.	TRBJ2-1	CSVHSNYEQFF	TGCAGCGTGCATAGTAACTATGAGCAGTTCTTC
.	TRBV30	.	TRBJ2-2	CAWSDLGAWGTGELFF	TGTGCCTGGAGCGACCTTGGGGCCTGGGGCACCGGGGAGCTGTTTTTT
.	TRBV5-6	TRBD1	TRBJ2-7	CASSRGQGAYEQYF	TGTGCCAGCAGCCGGGGACAGGGGGCGTACGAGCAGTACTTC
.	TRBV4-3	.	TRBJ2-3	CASSQAGFKARSTDTQYF	TGCGCCAGCAGCCAAGCAGGGTTCAAGGCCCGAAGCACAGATACGCAGTATTTT
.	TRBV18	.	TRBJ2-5	CASSPPGEETQYF	TGTGCCAGCTCACCACCGGGGGAGGAGACCCAGTACTTC
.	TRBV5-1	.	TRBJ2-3	CASSEGLYTDTQYF	TGCGCCAGCTCTGAGGGACTTTACACAGATACGCAGTATTTT
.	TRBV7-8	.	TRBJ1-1	CASSPQGSTEAFF	TGTGCCAGCAGCCCGCAAGGGAGCACTGAAGCTTTCTTT
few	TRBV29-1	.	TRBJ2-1	CSVDSGNEQFF	TGCAGCGTTGATAGCGGTAATGAGCAGTTCTTC
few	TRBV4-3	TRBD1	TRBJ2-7	CASSQDRDRAYEQYF	TGCGCCAGCAGCCAAGATCGCGACAGGGCCTACGAGCAGTACTTC
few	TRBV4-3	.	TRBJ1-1	CASSQDVGHTEAFF	TGCGCCAGCAGCCAAGATGTGGGGCACACTGAAGCTTTCTTT
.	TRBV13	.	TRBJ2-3	CASSSGDLDLTDTQYF	TGTGCCAGCAGCTCCGGGGACCTGGACCTCACAGATACGCAGTATTTT
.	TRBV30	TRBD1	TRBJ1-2	CAWSYSWGQGLRGGYTF	TGTGCCTGGAGTTACAGCTGGGGACAGGGCCTTCGCGGCGGCTACACCTTC
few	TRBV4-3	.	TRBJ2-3	CASSQDLAGTDTQYF	TGCGCCAGCAGCCAAGATCTAGCAGGCACAGATACGCAGTATTTT
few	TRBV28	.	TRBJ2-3	CASSAGPTDTQYF	TGTGCCAGCAGCGCAGGGCCCACAGATACGCAGTATTTT
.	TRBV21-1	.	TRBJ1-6	CASIGTGSGSPLHF	TGTGCCAGCATTGGTACAGGGTCAGGTTCACCCCTCCACTTT
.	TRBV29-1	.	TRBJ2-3	CSVEEVGGGTDTQYF	TGCAGCGTTGAAGAGGTTGGAGGGGGTACAGATACGCAGTATTTT